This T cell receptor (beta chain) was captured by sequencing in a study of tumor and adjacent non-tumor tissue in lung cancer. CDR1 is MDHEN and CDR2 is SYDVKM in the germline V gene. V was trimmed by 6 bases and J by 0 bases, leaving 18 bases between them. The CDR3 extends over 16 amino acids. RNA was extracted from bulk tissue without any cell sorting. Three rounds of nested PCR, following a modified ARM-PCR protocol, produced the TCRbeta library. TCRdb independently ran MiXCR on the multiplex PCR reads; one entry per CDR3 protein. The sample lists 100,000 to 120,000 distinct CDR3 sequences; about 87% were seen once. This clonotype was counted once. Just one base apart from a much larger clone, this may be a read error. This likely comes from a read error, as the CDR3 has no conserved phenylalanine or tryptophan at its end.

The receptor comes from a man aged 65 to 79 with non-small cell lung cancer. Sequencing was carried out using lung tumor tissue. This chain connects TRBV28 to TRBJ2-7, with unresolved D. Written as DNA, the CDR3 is TGTGCCAGCAGCCGGACCGGACGGCCGAGCTCCTACGAGCAGTACTCC. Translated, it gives CASSRTGRPSSYEQYS.